The 16 T cell receptor beta chains given below trace back to one sample, sequenced in a study of blood T cell repertoires in COVID-19. Sequencing was performed with immunoSEQ multiplex PCR; in TCRdb, only in-frame clones are kept and a portion is missing. The sample includes around 60,000 clones, about 80% of them seen just once. Material for sequencing was peripheral blood. The source of these receptors is a man aged 30 to 45 with COVID-19, enrolled during active disease.

The sample holds a few counts of this clone. This chain connects TRBV5-8 to TRBJ1-4; 9 bases align to TRBD1. Losses at the gene ends were 0 bases for V and 8 bases for J; bases not matched to a gene: 17. CDR3 length: 19 amino acids. Germline lookup yields CDR1 SGHTS and CDR2 YDEGEE. CDR3 nucleotide sequence: TGTGCCAGCAGCTTGGCCGTGTCGGACAGGGGCCGTAGGAGGGAAAAACTGTTTTTT. It is translated as CASSLAVSDRGRRREKLFF.

The gene calls are TRBV19 and TRBJ1-2, with 9 nucleotides matching TRBD1. Germline V CDR1 and CDR2: LNHDA, SQIVND (reference sequence). V lost 4 bases to trimming and J lost 4 bases; unmatched junction nucleotides: 7. The length of the CDR3 is 15 residues. The CDR3 loop is CASSTSGTGTYGYTF. The DNA for the CDR3 is TGTGCCAGTAGTACTTCCGGGACAGGGACCTATGGCTACACCTTC. The whole variable domain, filled in from reference TRBV19 and TRBJ1-2, reads DGGITQSPKYLFRKEGQNVTLSCEQNLNHDAMYWYRQDPGQGLRLIYYSQIVNDFQKGDIAEGYSVSREKKESFPLTVTSAQKNPTAFYLCASSTSGTGTYGYTFGSGTRLTVV.

J is TRBJ1-1 and V is TRBV7-6; D gene uncertain. Per the germline V gene, CDR1 is SGHVS and CDR2 is FNYEAQ. The CDR3 is 13 amino acids. Trimming took 5 bases from V and 5 from J, leaving 12 bases between them. CDR3: CASSVTPPTEAFF. The CDR3 bases are TGTGCCAGCAGCGTGACACCTCCAACTGAAGCTTTCTTT.

The chain employs TRBV5-1 and TRBJ2-5, with a tentative D call TRBD2 (5 bases). CDR1 is SGHRS, CDR2 YFSETQ, per germline. The V and J ends lost 1 base and 2 bases respectively, with 15 bases between them. This CDR3 is 16 amino acids long. The CDR3 protein is CASSLTGSGTQETQYF. CDR3 DNA sequence: TGCGCCAGCAGCTTGACGGGGTCTGGCACACAAGAGACCCAGTACTTC.

This clone was counted only a few times. The rearrangement uses TRBV12-3 or TRBV12-4 and TRBJ1-2; 7 bases are a match to TRBD1. CDR3 length equals 13 residues. Trimming removed 6 bases from V and 3 bases from J; junction bases left unmatched: 4. The CDR3 DNA sequence: TGTGCCAGCAGCCCGACAGGGCACTATGGCTACACCTTC. This encodes CASSPTGHYGYTF.

The rearrangement uses TRBV10-1 and TRBJ2-5; TRBD1 is a possible D gene (5 bases). This CDR3 comprises 12 residues. Germline values: CDR1 WNHNN, CDR2 SYGVQD (reference sequence). Trimming left V 6 bases short and J 3 bases short, with 8 bases between. The CDR3 loop reads CASSRQKETQYF. CDR3 in DNA: TGCGCCAGCAGCCGACAGAAAGAGACCCAGTACTTC.

The chain links TRBV5-4 to TRBJ1-2; 8 bases match TRBD1. Germline V gene sequence: CDR1 SGHNT, CDR2 YYREEE (reference sequence). V gave up 0 bases and J gave up 7 bases; unmatched junction bases: 5. The CDR3 runs to 14 residues. For the CDR3, the DNA is TGTGCCAGCAGCTTGGTGGGACAGGAGGGTGGCTACACCTTC. Translated, it gives CASSLVGQEGGYTF.

The J gene is TRBJ1-2, the V gene TRBV29-1; tentative D call: TRBD1 (6 bases). The CDR3 loop spans 12 amino acids. Trimming took off 7 bases at V and 8 bases at J, with 17 bases between the two ends. Looked up from germline, CDR1 is SQVTM and CDR2 is ANQGSEA. The CDR3 coding sequence is TGCAGCGCTAAGGACAGTAATCTCGGCTACACCTTC. Amino acid sequence: CSAKDSNLGYTF.

The rearrangement uses TRBV5-5 and TRBJ2-3; a weak D match, TRBD1 (6 bases). CDR1 SGHKS and CDR2 YYEKEE come from the germline V gene (reference sequence). The CDR3 runs 14 residues. Trimming removed 4 bases at V and 2 bases at J, with 11 bases between. The CDR3: CASSLGQYTDTQYF. The CDR3 DNA follows: TGTGCCAGCAGCCTTGGACAGTACACAGATACGCAGTATTTT.

The genes are TRBV5-4 and TRBJ2-5; 11 nucleotides line up with TRBD2. With 2 bases clipped from V and 4 bases from J, the junction kept 4 bases outside the gene matches. Germline CDR1 and CDR2: SGHNT and YYREEE (reference sequence). This CDR3 has 15 residues. CDR3 DNA sequence: TGTGCCAGCAGCTTTAGCGGGGGGGCGAGAGAGACCCAGTACTTC. This translates into CASSFSGGARETQYF. Filled out from reference TRBV5-4 and TRBJ2-5, the complete variable domain reads ETGVTQSPTHLIKTRGQQVTLRCSSQSGHNTVSWYQQALGQGPQFIFQYYREEENGRGNFPPRFSGLQFPNYSSELNVNALELDDSALYLCASSFSGGARETQYFGPGTRLLVL.

The J gene is TRBJ2-1, the V gene TRBV9, with 8 bases lining up with TRBD1. Germline lookup yields CDR1 SGDLS and CDR2 YYNGEE. This CDR3 comprises 14 residues. Trimming cost V 0 bases and J 10 bases; bases outside gene matches: 6. The CDR3 bases are TGTGCCAGCAGCGTAGGTGGGGGGACAGGAGAGCAGTTCTTC. This codes for CASSVGGGTGEQFF.

This chain links TRBV5-4 with TRBJ1-5; 10 nucleotides align to TRBD1. J lost 0 bases, V lost 5 bases, and 14 bases had no gene match. The CDR3 has 19 amino acids. Per germline, CDR1 SGHNT and CDR2 YYREEE (reference sequence). The CDR3 reads CASRLTRDRGPLSNQPQHF. The CDR3 nucleotides read TGTGCCAGCAGACTTACGCGGGACAGGGGCCCCCTTAGCAATCAGCCCCAGCATTTT. Filled out from reference TRBV5-4 and TRBJ1-5, the complete variable domain reads ETGVTQSPTHLIKTRGQQVTLRCSSQSGHNTVSWYQQALGQGPQFIFQYYREEENGRGNFPPRFSGLQFPNYSSELNVNALELDDSALYLCASRLTRDRGPLSNQPQHFGDGTRLSIL.

The chain employs TRBV19 and TRBJ1-2; TRBD1 might be the D (6 bases). V dropped 5 bases and J dropped 4 bases, with 11 bases sitting between them. The germline V gene has CDR1 LNHDA and CDR2 SQIVND (reference sequence). There are 13 residues in the CDR3. CDR3: CASSPDRSYGYTF. CDR3 DNA sequence: TGTGCCAGTAGTCCGGACAGATCCTATGGCTACACCTTC.

The count of this clone is one. The CDR3 spells CASSLFGTEAFF. The CDR3 nucleotides are TGTGCCAGCAGCTTATTCGGCACTGAAGCTTTCTTT. The chain employs TRBV11-2 and TRBJ1-1; D not resolved. Germline V gives CDR1 SGHAT, CDR2 FQNNGV. Trimming pared 2 bases from V and 4 bases from J, leaving 5 bases between. The CDR3 totals 12 residues. The entire variable domain, with the rest obtained from reference TRBV11-2 and TRBJ1-1, is as follows: EAGVAQSPRYKIIEKRQSVAFWCNPISGHATLYWYQQILGQGPKLLIQFQNNGVVDDSQLPKDRFSAERLKGVDSTLKIQPAKLEDSAVYLCASSLFGTEAFFGQGTRLTVV.

The rearrangement uses TRBV28 and TRBJ1-5; no firm D call. Germline loops: CDR1 MDHEN, CDR2 SYDVKM. The V and J ends lost 3 bases and 7 bases respectively, with 13 bases between them. CDR3 length: 14 amino acids. The CDR3 DNA sequence: TGTGCCAGCAGTTTCCGGGGAAGGAGCCAGCCCCAGCATTTT. It codes for CASSFRGRSQPQHF. The full variable domain, its missing parts supplied by reference TRBV28 and TRBJ1-5, is DVKVTQSSRYLVKRTGEKVFLECVQDMDHENMFWYRQDPGLGLRLIYFSYDVKMKEKGDIPEGYSVSREKKERFSLILESASTNQTSMYLCASSFRGRSQPQHFGDGTRLSIL.

This clone occurred a few times. V gene TRBV30 combines with J gene TRBJ1-2, with 8 bases fitting TRBD1. From germline, CDR1 is GTSNPN and CDR2 SVGIG (reference sequence). The CDR3 runs to 12 residues. V lost 5 bases, J lost 8 bases, and 7 bases stayed unmatched. CDR3 loop: CAWDRGGVGYTF. DNA of the CDR3: TGTGCCTGGGACAGGGGAGGAGTCGGCTACACCTTC.